Listed here are 8 T cell receptor beta chains from one sample, sequenced in a study of blood T cell repertoires in COVID-19. TCRdb's table, derived via immunoSEQ multiplex PCR, lists solely in-frame clones and lacks some. In the table there are a few hundred thousand clones, 86% of which are singletons. Sequencing was done on a sample of peripheral blood. The receptor set was obtained from a woman under 40 who had recovered from COVID-19.

The rearrangement links TRBV28 to TRBJ2-1, with no clear D. The ends were cut back, 10 bases at V and 0 bases at J, with 13 bases in the middle. This CDR3 has 14 amino acids. Germline V gene data show CDR1 as MDHEN and CDR2 as SYDVKM. CDR3 protein: CATSSLDSYNEQFF. CDR3 DNA: TGTGCCACCTCATCTCTAGACTCCTACAATGAGCAGTTCTTC.

The V and J genes are TRBV6-5 and TRBJ1-3; perhaps TRBD1 as D (5 bases). Trimming removed 7 bases at V and 4 bases at J, with 11 bases between. This CDR3 spans 13 amino acids. Germline-derived CDR1 and CDR2 are MNHEY and SVGAGI. The CDR3 sequence: CASIPGQGNTIYF. DNA of the CDR3: TGTGCCAGCATACCAGGGCAAGGAAACACCATATATTTT.

The V and J genes are TRBV30 and TRBJ1-2, with D tentatively TRBD1 (5 bases). Germline V gives CDR1 GTSNPN, CDR2 SVGIG (reference sequence). This CDR3 contains 12 residues. Trimming left V 5 bases short and J 14 bases short, with 21 bases between. The CDR3 loop reads CAWSQGVGRRTF. CDR3 bases: TGTGCCTGGTCTCAAGGGGTGGGCAGGCGTACCTTC. Supplemented by reference TRBV30 and TRBJ1-2, the full variable domain reads SQTIHQWPATLVQPVGSPLSLECTVEGTSNPNLYWYRQAAGRGLQLLFYSVGIGQISSEVPQNLSASRPQDRQFILSSKKLLLSDSGFYLCAWSQGVGRRTFGSGTRLTVV.

This rearrangement joins TRBV6-5 to TRBJ1-4, with 7 bases fitting TRBD1. The CDR3 totals 15 residues. The junction had 11 bases not matched to a gene; V was cut back by 6 bases and J by 7 bases. Germline values: CDR1 MNHEY, CDR2 SVGAGI. The CDR3 nucleotides are TGTGCCAGCAGACTAGGCCAGGGGGTTACTGAAAAACTGTTTTTT. It codes for CASRLGQGVTEKLFF.

The chain combines TRBV6-4 with TRBJ2-1; 9 bases align to TRBD2. This CDR3 comprises 15 residues. The J segment lost 3 bases and the V segment lost 3 bases, leaving 3 bases of the junction unmatched. The germline V gene has CDR1 MRHNA and CDR2 SNTAGT. CDR3 DNA sequence: TGTGCCAGCAGTGAGTTAGCGGGAGACTACAATGAGCAGTTCTTC. As protein: CASSELAGDYNEQFF.

The genes are TRBV15 and TRBJ2-2; 8 nucleotides line up with TRBD2. The CDR3 totals 14 residues. J lost 4 bases, V lost 8 bases, and 6 bases had no gene match. Germline V gene data show CDR1 as LNHNV and CDR2 as YYDKDF (reference sequence). CDR3 nucleotide sequence: TGTGCCACCCAGCGGGAGCCGTCCACCGGGGAGCTGTTTTTT. Translated: CATQREPSTGELFF.

The DNA of the CDR3 is TGTGCCATCAGGACGACAGGGCAACCGAACACTGAAGCTTTCTTT. This codes for CAIRTTGQPNTEAFF. The rearrangement links TRBV10-3 to TRBJ1-1; TRBD1 matches 7 bases. The CDR3 extends over 15 amino acids. V was pared by 6 bases and J by 1 base, with 8 bases of the junction left unmatched. The germline V gene encodes CDR1 ENHRY and CDR2 SYGVKD.

The chain employs TRBV5-4 and TRBJ1-2, with 9 positions matching TRBD1. This CDR3 has 15 amino acids. V shed 0 bases and J 4 bases; nucleotides not matched to a gene: 4. Looked up from germline, CDR1 is SGHNT and CDR2 is YYREEE (reference sequence). DNA of the CDR3: TGTGCCAGCAGCTTGGCCGGGACAGGGACCTATGGCTACACCTTC. Its translation is CASSLAGTGTYGYTF. The full variable domain, completed using reference TRBV5-4 and TRBJ1-2, is ETGVTQSPTHLIKTRGQQVTLRCSSQSGHNTVSWYQQALGQGPQFIFQYYREEENGRGNFPPRFSGLQFPNYSSELNVNALELDDSALYLCASSLAGTGTYGYTFGSGTRLTVV.